Shown below are 15 T cell receptor beta chains from a single sample sequenced in a study of T cells in Graves' hyperthyroidism and ophthalmopathy. RNA transcripts provided the source from which TCR beta CDR3 regions were amplified. TCR CDR3 underwent first-round RT-PCR with the HTBI primer set. TCRdb processed the multiplex PCR reads anew with MiXCR; each CDR3 protein has one entry. Among hundreds of thousands of distinct CDR3 sequences listed, approximately 14% were seen once. Sequences were obtained from blood. These receptors were obtained from a woman between 18 and 29 years old with Graves' hyperthyroidism.

The table lists this clonotype with many counts. This chain's CDR3 is CASRPGHFQETQYF. CDR3 DNA: TGTGCCAGCAGACCTGGACATTTCCAAGAGACCCAGTACTTC. The chain carries TRBV7-9 and TRBJ2-5, with D possibly TRBD1 on 5 matching bases. This CDR3 has 14 amino acids. Trimming pared 6 bases from V and 1 base from J, leaving 12 bases between. Germline-derived CDR1 and CDR2 are SEHNR and FQNEAQ (reference sequence).

This clonotype was detected only a few times. The chain has TRBV11-3 and TRBJ2-2, with D perhaps matching TRBD1 (6 bases). Germline assignment: CDR1 SGHNT and CDR2 YENEEA. V lost 1 base and J lost 4, with 10 bases in between. This CDR3 is built from 15 residues. CDR3 in DNA: TGTGCCAGCAGCTTAGCCAGGGGTGGCACCGGGGAGCTGTTTTTT. Translated: CASSLARGGTGELFF.

This clonotype came up many times. The CDR3 DNA sequence: TGTGCCAGCAGCTTCGGACAGGGGACCTACGAGCAGTACTTC. This encodes CASSFGQGTYEQYF. The V and J genes are TRBV11-2 and TRBJ2-7, with 9 positions matching TRBD1. Germline CDR1 reads SGHAT; CDR2 reads FQNNGV. Unmatched junction bases numbered 2, after V lost 3 bases and J lost 2 bases. The CDR3 loop spans 14 amino acids.

There are many counts of this clonotype. CDR3 nucleotide sequence: TGTGCCAGCAGTTACGGCCTCAGCACAGATACGCAGTATTTT. Translation: CASSYGLSTDTQYF. J is TRBJ2-3 and V is TRBV6-6; no clear D. The CDR3 has 14 residues. In germline, CDR1 is MNHNY, CDR2 SVGAGI (reference sequence). V was cut by 2 bases and J by 0 bases, with 6 bases left in between.

The table lists this clonotype with a few counts. This rearrangement joins TRBV7-2 to TRBJ2-5; 13 bases line up with TRBD2. The ends lost 1 base at V and 1 base at J; junction bases unmatched: 6. The germline V gene encodes CDR1 SGHTA and CDR2 FQGNSA. CDR3 length equals 18 residues. This chain's CDR3 is CASSLDRLAGGLQETQYF. As DNA, the CDR3 is TGTGCCAGCAGCTTAGACCGACTAGCGGGGGGCCTCCAAGAGACCCAGTACTTC.

This clonotype was detected ten times or more. The chain links TRBV5-1 to TRBJ2-1; TRBD1 is a possible D gene (5 bases). V was clipped by 0 bases and J by 7 bases, with 17 bases between them. This CDR3 has 16 amino acids. Germline values: CDR1 SGHRS, CDR2 YFSETQ. The DNA for the CDR3 is TGCGCCAGCAGCTTGGCCCTCACAGGCCTCAGGAATGAGCAGTTCTTC. This gives the protein CASSLALTGLRNEQFF.

In this sample, this clonotype turned up a few times. J is TRBJ2-1 and V is TRBV12-5, with D maybe TRBD1 (7 bases). The germline gives CDR1 LGHNT, CDR2 FRNRAP. The CDR3 totals 12 residues. The V end lost 5 bases, the J end lost 9 bases, and 11 bases lay between the germline ends. The CDR3 coding sequence is TGTGCTAGTGGTCCCCAGGGGGGTGAGCAGTTCTTC. It yields the protein CASGPQGGEQFF. Using reference TRBV12-5 and TRBJ2-1 for the parts outside the CDR3, the full variable domain is DARVTQTPRHKVTEMGQEVTMRCQPILGHNTVFWYRQTMMQGLELLAYFRNRAPLDDSGMPKDRFSAEMPDATLATLKIQPSEPRDSAVYFCASGPQGGEQFFGPGTRLTVL.

The J gene is TRBJ1-2, the V gene TRBV3-1; no reliable D call. The CDR3 totals 14 residues. Germline V gene data show CDR1 as LGHDT and CDR2 as YNNKEL (reference sequence). Trimming took 1 base from V and 2 from J, leaving 8 bases between them. CDR3 bases: TGTGCCAGCAGCCAAGTGCGCAGGAACTATGGCTACACCTTC. Translating it yields CASSQVRRNYGYTF.

This clonotype was seen only a few times. The chain joins TRBV27 to TRBJ1-6; D is ambiguous. Trimming took off 5 bases at V and 10 bases at J, with 12 bases between the two ends. The CDR3 has 13 amino acids. Germline V gene lookup returns CDR1 MNHEY and CDR2 SMNVEV (reference sequence). The CDR3 loop reads CASSMGSSSPLHF. In DNA form, the CDR3 reads TGTGCCAGCAGTATGGGGAGTAGCTCACCCCTCCACTTT.

This clonotype was recorded a few times. The genes are TRBV24-1 and TRBJ2-1; D unclear. The CDR3 contains 16 residues. V was trimmed by 0 bases and J by 2 bases, leaving 10 bases between them. CDR1 KGHDR and CDR2 SFDVKD come from the germline V gene. Here the CDR3 reads CATSDLQGETYNEQFF. As DNA, the CDR3 is TGTGCCACCAGTGATTTGCAAGGTGAGACCTACAATGAGCAGTTCTTC.

The J gene is TRBJ2-7, the V gene TRBV19; D is possibly TRBD1 or TRBD2 (5 bases each). CDR1 and CDR2 (germline): LNHDA, SQIVND (reference sequence). This CDR3 spans 15 amino acids. V was cut by 5 bases and J by 4 bases, with 18 bases left in between. Here the CDR3 DNA reads TGTGCCAGTAGTTCCCGGGACGGGATGTGGTACGAGCAGTACTTC. Its protein is CASSSRDGMWYEQYF.

The chain joins TRBV20-1 to TRBJ2-3, with 12 bases matching TRBD1. Germline V gene data show CDR1 as DFQATT and CDR2 as SNEGSKA (reference sequence). This CDR3 contains 15 residues. V gave up 2 bases and J gave up 4 bases; unmatched junction bases: 4. This CDR3 is CSARRDRGPADTQYF. CDR3 DNA sequence: TGCAGTGCTAGACGGGACAGGGGGCCAGCAGATACGCAGTATTTT.

This clonotype was counted a few times. The rearrangement joins TRBV11-2 to TRBJ1-6; D not certain. V was trimmed by 1 base and J by 17 bases, leaving 15 bases between them. Germline V CDR1 and CDR2: SGHAT, FQNNGV. There are 13 residues in the CDR3. The CDR3 spells CASSLGAARRVHF. The DNA of the CDR3 is TGTGCCAGCAGCTTAGGGGCAGCCCGCCGGGTCCACTTT.

The V gene is TRBV7-2, the J gene TRBJ2-7; TRBD1 might be the D (5 bases). The germline gives CDR1 SGHTA, CDR2 FQGNSA. V lost 1 base to trimming and J lost 5 bases, with 12 bases between them. This CDR3 has 14 residues. The CDR3 DNA reads as TGTGCCAGCAGCTTAGTCCCAGGGTCCCACGAGCAGTACTTC. It yields the protein CASSLVPGSHEQYF.

This clonotype has a count of ten or more. The genes are TRBV27 and TRBJ2-7, with TRBD1 matching 7 bases. The CDR3 runs 16 residues. The germline V gene has CDR1 MNHEY and CDR2 SMNVEV (reference sequence). V was pared by 5 bases and J by 2 bases, with 12 bases of the junction left unmatched. CDR3 coding DNA: TGTGCCAGCAGTCCCCTAGGACAGGTGGGGACCTACGAGCAGTACTTC. This codes for CASSPLGQVGTYEQYF.